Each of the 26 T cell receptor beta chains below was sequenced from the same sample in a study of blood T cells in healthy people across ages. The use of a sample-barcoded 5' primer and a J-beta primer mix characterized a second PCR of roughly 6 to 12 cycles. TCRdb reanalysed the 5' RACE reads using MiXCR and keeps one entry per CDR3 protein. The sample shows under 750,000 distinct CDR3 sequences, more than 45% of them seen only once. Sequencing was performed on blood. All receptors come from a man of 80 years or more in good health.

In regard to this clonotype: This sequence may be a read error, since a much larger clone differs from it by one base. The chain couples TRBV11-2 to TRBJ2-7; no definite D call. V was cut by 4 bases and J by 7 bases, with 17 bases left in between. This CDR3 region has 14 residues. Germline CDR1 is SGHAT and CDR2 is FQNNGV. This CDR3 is CASSSLWQEDEQYF. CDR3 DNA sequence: TGTGCCAGCAGCTCCCTATGGCAGGAAGATGAGCAGTACTTC.

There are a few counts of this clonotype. The CDR3 here is CSARELAQYNEQFF. CDR3 bases: TGCAGTGCTAGGGAGCTAGCGCAGTACAATGAGCAGTTCTTC. The chain is built from TRBV20-1 and TRBJ2-1; D may be TRBD2 (6 bases). The V end lost 3 bases, the J end lost 4 bases, and 13 bases lay between the germline ends. The germline gives CDR1 DFQATT, CDR2 SNEGSKA (reference sequence). The CDR3 is made up of 14 amino acids.

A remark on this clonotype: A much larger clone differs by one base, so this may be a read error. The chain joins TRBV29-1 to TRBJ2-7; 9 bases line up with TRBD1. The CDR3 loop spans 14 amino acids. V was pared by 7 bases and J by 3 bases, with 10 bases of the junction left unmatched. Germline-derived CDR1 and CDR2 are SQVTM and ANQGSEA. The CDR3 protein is CSARGTGTNYEQYF. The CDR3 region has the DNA TGCAGCGCTCGCGGGACAGGGACGAACTACGAGCAGTACTTC.

CDR3 sequence (DNA): TGCAGCGTTGGGACAGGGGGCCGAGTCGGGGAGCTGTTTTTT. Translation: CSVGTGGRVGELFF. This chain connects TRBV29-1 to TRBJ2-2, with TRBD1 identical over 11 bases. The CDR3 is 14 amino acids. The V gene end was trimmed by 4 bases and the J gene end by 7 bases; junction bases not matched to a gene: 5. Germline V CDR1 and CDR2: SQVTM, ANQGSEA.

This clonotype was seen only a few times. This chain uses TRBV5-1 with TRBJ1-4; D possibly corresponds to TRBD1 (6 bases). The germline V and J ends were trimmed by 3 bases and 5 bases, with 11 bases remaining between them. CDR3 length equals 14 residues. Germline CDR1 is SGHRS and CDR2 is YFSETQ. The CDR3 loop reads CASSWTADNEKLFF. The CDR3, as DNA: TGCGCCAGCAGCTGGACAGCCGACAATGAAAAACTGTTTTTT.

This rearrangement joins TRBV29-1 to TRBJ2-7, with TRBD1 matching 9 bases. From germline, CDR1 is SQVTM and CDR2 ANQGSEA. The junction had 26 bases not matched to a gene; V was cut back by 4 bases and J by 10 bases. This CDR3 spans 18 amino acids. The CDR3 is CSVVGSGTGSGGKGPQYF. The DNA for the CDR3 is TGCAGCGTTGTCGGATCCGGGACAGGGAGTGGGGGGAAGGGACCCCAGTACTTC.

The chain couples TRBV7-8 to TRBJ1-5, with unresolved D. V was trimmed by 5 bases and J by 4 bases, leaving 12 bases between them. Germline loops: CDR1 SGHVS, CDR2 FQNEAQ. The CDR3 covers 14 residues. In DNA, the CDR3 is TGTGCCAGCAGCCAGGTCCGGGCAAATCAGCCCCAGCATTTT. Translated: CASSQVRANQPQHF.

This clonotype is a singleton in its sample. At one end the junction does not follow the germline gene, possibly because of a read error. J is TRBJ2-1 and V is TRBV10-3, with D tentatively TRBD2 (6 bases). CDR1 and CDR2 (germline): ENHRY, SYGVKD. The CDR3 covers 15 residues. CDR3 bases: TGTGCCATCAGAGAAGCGGGTATTGCCTACAATAAGCAGTTCTTC. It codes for CAIREAGIAYNKQFF.

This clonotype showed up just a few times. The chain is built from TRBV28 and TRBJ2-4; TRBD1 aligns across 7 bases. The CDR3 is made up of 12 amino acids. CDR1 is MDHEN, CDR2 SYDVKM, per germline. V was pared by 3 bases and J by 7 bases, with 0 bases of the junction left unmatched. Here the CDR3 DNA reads TGTGCCAGCAGTTTGACAGGGAACATTCAGTACTTC. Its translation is CASSLTGNIQYF.

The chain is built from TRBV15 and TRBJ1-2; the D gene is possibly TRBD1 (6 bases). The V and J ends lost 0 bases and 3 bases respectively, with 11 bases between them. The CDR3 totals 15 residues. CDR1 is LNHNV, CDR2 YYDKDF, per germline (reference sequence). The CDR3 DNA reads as TGTGCCACCAGCAGAGATGGTCGGACAGACTATGGCTACACCTTC. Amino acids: CATSRDGRTDYGYTF.

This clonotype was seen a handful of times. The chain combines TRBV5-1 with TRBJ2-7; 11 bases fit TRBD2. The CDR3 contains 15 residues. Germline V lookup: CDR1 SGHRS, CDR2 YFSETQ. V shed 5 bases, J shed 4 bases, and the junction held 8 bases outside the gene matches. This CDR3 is CASRVGTSGTYEQYF. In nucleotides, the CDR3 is TGCGCCAGCAGGGTGGGGACTAGCGGTACATACGAGCAGTACTTC.

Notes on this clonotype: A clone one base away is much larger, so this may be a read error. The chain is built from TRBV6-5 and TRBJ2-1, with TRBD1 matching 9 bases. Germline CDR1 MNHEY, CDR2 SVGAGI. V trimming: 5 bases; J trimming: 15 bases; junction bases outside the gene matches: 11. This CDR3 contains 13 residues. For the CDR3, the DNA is TGTGCCAGCAGTATCCCGGGACAGGGAGCGGTGTTCTTC. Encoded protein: CASSIPGQGAVFF.

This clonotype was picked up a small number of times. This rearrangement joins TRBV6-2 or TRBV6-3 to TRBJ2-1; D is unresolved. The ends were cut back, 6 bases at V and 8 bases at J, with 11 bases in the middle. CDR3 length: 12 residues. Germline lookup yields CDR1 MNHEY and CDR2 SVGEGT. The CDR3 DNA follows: TGTGCCAGCAGCCCCTCGGCGGATGAGCAGTTCTTC. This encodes CASSPSADEQFF.

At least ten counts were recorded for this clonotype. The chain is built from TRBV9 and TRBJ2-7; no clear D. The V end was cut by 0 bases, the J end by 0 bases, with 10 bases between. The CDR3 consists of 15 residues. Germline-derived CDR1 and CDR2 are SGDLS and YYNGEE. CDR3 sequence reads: CASSVGTLSSYEQYF. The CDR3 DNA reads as TGTGCCAGCAGCGTAGGGACGCTTAGCTCCTACGAGCAGTACTTC.

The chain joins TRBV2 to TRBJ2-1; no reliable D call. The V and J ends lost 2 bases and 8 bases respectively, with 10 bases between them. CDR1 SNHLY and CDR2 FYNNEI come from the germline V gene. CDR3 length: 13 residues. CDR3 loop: CASSERPLDEQFF. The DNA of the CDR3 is TGTGCCAGCAGTGAAAGGCCGTTGGATGAGCAGTTCTTC.

The CDR3 here is CASSQGGYSHEQYF. The DNA of the CDR3 is TGTGCCAGCAGCCAAGGGGGGTATTCCCACGAGCAGTACTTC. This chain connects TRBV14 to TRBJ2-7; the D gene could be TRBD1 or TRBD2 (5 bases each). The CDR3 length is 14 residues. Trimming left V 1 base short and J 5 bases short, with 12 bases between. CDR1 and CDR2 (germline): SGHDN, FVKESK.

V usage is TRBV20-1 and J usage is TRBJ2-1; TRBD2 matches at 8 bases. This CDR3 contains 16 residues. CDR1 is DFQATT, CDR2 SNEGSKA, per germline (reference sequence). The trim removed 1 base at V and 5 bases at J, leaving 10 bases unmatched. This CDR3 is CSARGWGSGVNNEQFF. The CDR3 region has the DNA TGCAGTGCTAGAGGTTGGGGTAGCGGGGTTAACAATGAGCAGTTCTTC.

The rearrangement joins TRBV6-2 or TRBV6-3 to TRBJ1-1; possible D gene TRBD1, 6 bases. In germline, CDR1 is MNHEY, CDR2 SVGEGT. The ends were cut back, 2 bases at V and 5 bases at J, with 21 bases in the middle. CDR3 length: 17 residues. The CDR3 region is CASSYPGLGQLLTEAFF. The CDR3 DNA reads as TGTGCCAGCAGTTACCCCGGATTGGGACAACTTCTTACTGAAGCTTTCTTT.

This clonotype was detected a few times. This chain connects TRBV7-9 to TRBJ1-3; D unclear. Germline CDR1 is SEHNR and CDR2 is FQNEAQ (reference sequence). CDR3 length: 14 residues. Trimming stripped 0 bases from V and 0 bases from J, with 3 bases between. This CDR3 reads CASSLARSGNTIYF. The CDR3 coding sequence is TGTGCCAGCAGCTTAGCGCGCTCTGGAAACACCATATATTTT.

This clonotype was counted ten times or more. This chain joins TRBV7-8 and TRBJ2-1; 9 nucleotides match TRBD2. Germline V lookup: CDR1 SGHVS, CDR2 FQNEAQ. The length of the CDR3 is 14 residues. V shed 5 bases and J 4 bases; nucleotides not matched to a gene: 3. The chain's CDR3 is CASSDSGSYNEQFF. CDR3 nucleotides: TGTGCCAGCAGCGATAGCGGGAGTTACAATGAGCAGTTCTTC.

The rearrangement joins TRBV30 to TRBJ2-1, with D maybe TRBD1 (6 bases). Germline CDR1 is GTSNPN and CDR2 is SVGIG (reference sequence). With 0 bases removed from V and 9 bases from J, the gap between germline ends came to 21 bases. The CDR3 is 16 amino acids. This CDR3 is CAWSVPVTGFGVEQFF. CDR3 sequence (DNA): TGTGCCTGGAGTGTACCTGTGACAGGCTTTGGGGTTGAGCAGTTCTTC.

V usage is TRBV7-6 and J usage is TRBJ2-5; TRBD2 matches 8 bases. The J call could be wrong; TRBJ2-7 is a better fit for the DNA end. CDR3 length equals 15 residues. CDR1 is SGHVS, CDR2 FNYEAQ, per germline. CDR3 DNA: TGTGCCAGCAGCTACGGCGGGGGGCCACAATACGAGCAGTACTTC. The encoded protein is CASSYGGGPQYEQYF.

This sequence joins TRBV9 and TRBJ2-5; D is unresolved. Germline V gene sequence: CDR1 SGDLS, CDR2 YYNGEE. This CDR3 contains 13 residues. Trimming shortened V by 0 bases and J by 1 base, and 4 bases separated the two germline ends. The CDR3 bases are TGTGCCAGCAGCGTAGAACCCCAAGAGACCCAGTACTTC. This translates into CASSVEPQETQYF.

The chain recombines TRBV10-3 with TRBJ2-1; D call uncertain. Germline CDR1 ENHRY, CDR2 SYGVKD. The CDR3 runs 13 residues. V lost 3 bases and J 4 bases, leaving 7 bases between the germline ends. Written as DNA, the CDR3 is TGTGCCATCAGTGAATACTCGTACAATGAGCAGTTCTTC. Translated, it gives CAISEYSYNEQFF.

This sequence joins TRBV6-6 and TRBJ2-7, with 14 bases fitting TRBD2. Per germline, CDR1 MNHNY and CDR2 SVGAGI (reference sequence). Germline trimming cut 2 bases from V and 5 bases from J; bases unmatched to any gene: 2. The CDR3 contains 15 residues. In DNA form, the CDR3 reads TGTGCCAGCAGTTACGGGACTAGCGGGAGCGACGAGCAGTACTTC. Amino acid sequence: CASSYGTSGSDEQYF.

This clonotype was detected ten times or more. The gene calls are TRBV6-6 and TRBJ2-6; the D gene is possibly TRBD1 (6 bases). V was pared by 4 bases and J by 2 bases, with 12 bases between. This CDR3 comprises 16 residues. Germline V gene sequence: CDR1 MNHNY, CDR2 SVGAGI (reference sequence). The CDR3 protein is CASSFPRGAGANVLTF. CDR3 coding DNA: TGTGCCAGCAGTTTTCCCAGGGGAGCTGGGGCCAACGTCCTGACTTTC.